This entry features one T cell receptor beta chain sequence. Primers for the PCR totalled 60 Vbeta and 13 Jbeta. TCRdb's copy holds only in-frame clones and misses some; the assay was immunoSEQ multiplex PCR. Among approximately 150,000 clones listed, approximately 77% were seen once. This entry comes from a study of cytomegalovirus exposure and HLA in healthy donors. The sequenced sample was PBMCs. This receptor was identified in a woman in her sixties in good health and CMV-seronegative.

As DNA, the CDR3 is TGCAGCGTTGAAGATTTCGGGGGGCCCTACACAGATACGCAGTATTTT. The encoded protein is CSVEDFGGPYTDTQYF. The genes are TRBV29-1 and TRBJ2-3; a possible D gene is TRBD2 (7 bases). The CDR3 length is 16 residues. Deletions cut 0 bases from V and 2 bases from J, with 15 bases between. Germline V gene lookup returns CDR1 SQVTM and CDR2 ANQGSEA.